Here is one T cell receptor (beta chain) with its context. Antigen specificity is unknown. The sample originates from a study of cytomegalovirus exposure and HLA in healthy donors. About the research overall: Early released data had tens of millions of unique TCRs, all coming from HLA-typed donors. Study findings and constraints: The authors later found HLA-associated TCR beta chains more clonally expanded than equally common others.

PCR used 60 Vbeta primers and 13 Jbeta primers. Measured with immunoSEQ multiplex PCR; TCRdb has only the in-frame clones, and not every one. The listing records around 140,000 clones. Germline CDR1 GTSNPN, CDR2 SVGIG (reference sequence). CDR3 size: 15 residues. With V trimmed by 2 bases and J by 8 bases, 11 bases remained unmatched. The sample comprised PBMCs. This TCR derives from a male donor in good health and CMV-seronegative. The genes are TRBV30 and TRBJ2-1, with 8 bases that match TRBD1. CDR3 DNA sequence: TGTGCCTGGAGTCGAAGGACAGGGTATCGGGATGAGCAGTTCTTC. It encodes CAWSRRTGYRDEQFF.